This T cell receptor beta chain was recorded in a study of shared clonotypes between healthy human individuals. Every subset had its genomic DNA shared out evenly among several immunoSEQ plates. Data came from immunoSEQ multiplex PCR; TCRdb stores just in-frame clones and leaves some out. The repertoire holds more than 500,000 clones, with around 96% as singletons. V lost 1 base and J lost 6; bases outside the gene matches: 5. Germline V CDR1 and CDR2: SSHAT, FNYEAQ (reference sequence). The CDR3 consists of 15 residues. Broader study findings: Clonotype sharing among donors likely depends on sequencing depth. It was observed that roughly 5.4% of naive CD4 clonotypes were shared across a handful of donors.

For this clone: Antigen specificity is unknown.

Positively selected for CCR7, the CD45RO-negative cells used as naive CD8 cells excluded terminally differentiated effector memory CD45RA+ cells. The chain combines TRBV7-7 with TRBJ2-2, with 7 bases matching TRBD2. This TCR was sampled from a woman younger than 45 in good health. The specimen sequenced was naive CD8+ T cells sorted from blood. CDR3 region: CASSLGAGTSGELFF. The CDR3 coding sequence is TGTGCCAGCAGCTTAGGAGCGGGAACTTCCGGGGAGCTGTTTTTT.